Listed below are T cell receptor beta chains from one sample, sequenced in a study of technical replicates of blood from a few donors. Libraries were prepared by immunoSEQ multiplex PCR; TCRdb keeps only in-frame clonotypes and omits some of them. There are 68,000 or so clones in the sample; about 97% occur only once, and 0.25% to 0.3% lies in the top ten. Sample: T cells isolated from PBMCs. The source is a human donor in good health. The CDR3 runs from the conserved cysteine through the conserved F or W. The order of the fields is D gene, V gene, clone size, J gene, CDR3 DNA, CDR3 protein. A D gene is named only where the DNA matches it firmly. Not all rows give a size; the values are once, few, many and, for expanded clones, a class.

d_gene: TRBD1; v_gene: TRBV7-2; abundance: -; j_gene: TRBJ1-1; CDR3nt: TGTGCCAGCAGCGACAGGGAGATGATGAACACTGAAGCTTTCTTT; CDR3aa: CASSDREMMNTEAFF
d_gene: TRBD1; v_gene: TRBV7-2; abundance: -; j_gene: TRBJ2-5; CDR3nt: TGTGCCAGCAGCTTAGGCGGACAGGGAACCCAGTACTTC; CDR3aa: CASSLGGQGTQYF
d_gene: TRBD1; v_gene: TRBV7-9; abundance: -; j_gene: TRBJ1-1; CDR3nt: TGTGCCAGCAGCTTACCAACAGGGGGCCTGAACACTGAAGCTTTCTTT; CDR3aa: CASSLPTGGLNTEAFF
d_gene: -; v_gene: TRBV9; abundance: -; j_gene: TRBJ1-2; CDR3nt: TGTGCCAGCAGCGTGTCAGGCTATGGCTACACCTTC; CDR3aa: CASSVSGYGYTF
d_gene: TRBD1; v_gene: TRBV29-1; abundance: -; j_gene: TRBJ2-7; CDR3nt: TGCAGCGCATCCGGGACAGAGAGCTCCTACGAGCAGTACTTC; CDR3aa: CSASGTESSYEQYF
d_gene: -; v_gene: TRBV5-6; abundance: -; j_gene: TRBJ2-7; CDR3nt: TGTGCCAGCCTTCTAGCGACCGCGGCCTACGAGCAGTACTTC; CDR3aa: CASLLATAAYEQYF
d_gene: TRBD2; v_gene: TRBV9; abundance: -; j_gene: TRBJ2-7; CDR3nt: TGTGCCAGCAGCTCTAGCGGGAGTGGCTACGAGCAGTACTTC; CDR3aa: CASSSSGSGYEQYF
d_gene: -; v_gene: TRBV7-9; abundance: few; j_gene: TRBJ2-7; CDR3nt: TGTGCCAGCAGCTTAGGATTCGCGGCCTACGAGCAGTACTTC; CDR3aa: CASSLGFAAYEQYF
d_gene: -; v_gene: TRBV2; abundance: -; j_gene: TRBJ1-1; CDR3nt: TGTGCCAGCCTAGGACACTCGAACACTGAAGCTTTCTTT; CDR3aa: CASLGHSNTEAFF
d_gene: -; v_gene: TRBV15; abundance: -; j_gene: TRBJ2-7; CDR3nt: TGTGCCACCAGCGTAGACGAGGACGAGCAGTACTTC; CDR3aa: CATSVDEDEQYF
d_gene: -; v_gene: TRBV4-2; abundance: -; j_gene: TRBJ1-2; CDR3nt: TGTGCCAGCAGCCAAGATCTACCGCTTAACTATGGCTACACCTTC; CDR3aa: CASSQDLPLNYGYTF
d_gene: -; v_gene: TRBV6-5; abundance: -; j_gene: TRBJ2-1; CDR3nt: TGTGCCAGTTGGGGAGGTGGTCATGAGCAGTTCTTC; CDR3aa: CASWGGGHEQFF
d_gene: TRBD1; v_gene: TRBV6-1; abundance: -; j_gene: TRBJ1-1; CDR3nt: TGTGCCAGCAGTGAATCAGGGGGCTCGAACACTGAAGCTTTCTTT; CDR3aa: CASSESGGSNTEAFF
d_gene: -; v_gene: TRBV5-1; abundance: -; j_gene: TRBJ1-2; CDR3nt: TGCGCCAGCAGCTTGGACGTTAGTGGCTACACCTTC; CDR3aa: CASSLDVSGYTF
d_gene: -; v_gene: TRBV11-2; abundance: -; j_gene: TRBJ1-5; CDR3nt: TGTGCCAGCAGCAAATTTAGTCAGGGTAATCAGCCCCAGCATTTT; CDR3aa: CASSKFSQGNQPQHF
d_gene: TRBD1; v_gene: TRBV30; abundance: -; j_gene: TRBJ1-4; CDR3nt: TGTGCCTGGAGTGGACAGGGGGCGGGGGAAAAACTGTTTTTT; CDR3aa: CAWSGQGAGEKLFF
d_gene: TRBD1; v_gene: TRBV28; abundance: -; j_gene: TRBJ1-1; CDR3nt: TGTGCCAGCAGGCCGCAGGGGGACACTGAAGCTTTCTTT; CDR3aa: CASRPQGDTEAFF
d_gene: TRBD1; v_gene: TRBV2; abundance: -; j_gene: TRBJ2-1; CDR3nt: TGTGCCAGCAGAGAGGACAGGGCCTACAATGAGCAGTTCTTC; CDR3aa: CASREDRAYNEQFF
d_gene: TRBD1; v_gene: TRBV19; abundance: -; j_gene: TRBJ2-7; CDR3nt: TGTGCCAGTAGTAGTGGGACAGGGTCGGGCGAGCAGTACTTC; CDR3aa: CASSSGTGSGEQYF
d_gene: -; v_gene: TRBV28; abundance: -; j_gene: TRBJ1-5; CDR3nt: TGTGCCAGCAGTTTATCTGGGGGGGGGCATAGCAATCAGCCCCAGCATTTT; CDR3aa: CASSLSGGGHSNQPQHF
d_gene: TRBD1; v_gene: TRBV27; abundance: -; j_gene: TRBJ1-2; CDR3nt: TGTGCCAGCAGTTTAAGGCGACAGGGGGCGGAAGGCTACACCTTC; CDR3aa: CASSLRRQGAEGYTF
d_gene: TRBD1; v_gene: TRBV30; abundance: once; j_gene: TRBJ2-7; CDR3nt: TGTGCCTGGAGTGTAATTGGGACAGGGTCCTACGAGCAGTACTTC; CDR3aa: CAWSVIGTGSYEQYF
d_gene: TRBD1; v_gene: TRBV7-9; abundance: -; j_gene: TRBJ2-7; CDR3nt: TGTGCCAGCAGGGGACAGGGTACTGGGGGGGAGCAGTACTTC; CDR3aa: CASRGQGTGGEQYF
d_gene: TRBD2; v_gene: TRBV11-3; abundance: -; j_gene: TRBJ2-3; CDR3nt: TGTGCCAGCAGCCCCAGACTAGCGGACTTAGGCACAGATACGCAGTATTTT; CDR3aa: CASSPRLADLGTDTQYF
d_gene: -; v_gene: TRBV5-4; abundance: -; j_gene: TRBJ1-3; CDR3nt: TGTGCCAGCAGCTTTTACGGGTCTGGAAACACCATATATTTT; CDR3aa: CASSFYGSGNTIYF
d_gene: -; v_gene: TRBV6-4; abundance: -; j_gene: TRBJ2-2; CDR3nt: TGTGCCAGCAGTGACTCGGGAGAATACGGGGAGCTGTTTTTT; CDR3aa: CASSDSGEYGELFF
d_gene: -; v_gene: TRBV28; abundance: -; j_gene: TRBJ2-5; CDR3nt: TGTGCCAGCAGTTTAAGGGTGCCCAGGCGAGGGAGAGAGACCCAGTACTTC; CDR3aa: CASSLRVPRRGRETQYF
d_gene: -; v_gene: TRBV28; abundance: -; j_gene: TRBJ1-5; CDR3nt: TGTGCCAGCAGAATTCTTACGACAGCTACGAATCAGCCCCAGCATTTT; CDR3aa: CASRILTTATNQPQHF
d_gene: -; v_gene: TRBV6-5; abundance: once; j_gene: TRBJ2-7; CDR3nt: TGTGCCAGCAGTTACGGCCCCTGGACTCCAAAGTACGAGCAGTACTTC; CDR3aa: CASSYGPWTPKYEQYF
d_gene: -; v_gene: TRBV6-1; abundance: -; j_gene: TRBJ2-7; CDR3nt: TGTGCCAGCAGTGATGAACTCCCGAGCTCCTACGAGCAGTACTTC; CDR3aa: CASSDELPSSYEQYF
d_gene: -; v_gene: TRBV29-1; abundance: -; j_gene: TRBJ1-5; CDR3nt: TGCAGCGTTGAAGAGGGAGGGGCTGGACAGCCCCAGCATTTT; CDR3aa: CSVEEGGAGQPQHF
d_gene: -; v_gene: TRBV29-1; abundance: -; j_gene: TRBJ2-5; CDR3nt: TGCAGCGTTGGGGCGCAAGAGACCCAGTACTTC; CDR3aa: CSVGAQETQYF
d_gene: TRBD1; v_gene: TRBV6-1; abundance: -; j_gene: TRBJ1-2; CDR3nt: TGTGCCGGGGACAGGGAACCTCCGTTTGGCTACACCTTC; CDR3aa: CAGDREPPFGYTF
d_gene: -; v_gene: TRBV28; abundance: -; j_gene: TRBJ2-7; CDR3nt: TGTGCCAGCAGCACTGGCCGGGATCCTCCCTACGAGCAGTACTTC; CDR3aa: CASSTGRDPPYEQYF
d_gene: -; v_gene: TRBV2; abundance: -; j_gene: TRBJ1-5; CDR3nt: TGTGCCAGCAGCCCCTCTCTGGGGTTGAGGGCCACTCAGCCCCAGCATTTT; CDR3aa: CASSPSLGLRATQPQHF
d_gene: TRBD1; v_gene: TRBV28; abundance: -; j_gene: TRBJ1-2; CDR3nt: TGTGCCAGCGGGACAGCTAGACACTATGGCTACACCTTC; CDR3aa: CASGTARHYGYTF
d_gene: -; v_gene: TRBV28; abundance: -; j_gene: TRBJ1-3; CDR3nt: TGTGCCAGCAGTTCGTACAGGGAATTGTCTGGAAACACCATATATTTT; CDR3aa: CASSSYRELSGNTIYF
d_gene: -; v_gene: TRBV6-1; abundance: once; j_gene: TRBJ2-5; CDR3nt: TGTGCCAGCAGTGAAGCGCCCGGAGTTGGCGAGACCCAGTACTTC; CDR3aa: CASSEAPGVGETQYF
d_gene: TRBD1; v_gene: TRBV5-8; abundance: -; j_gene: TRBJ1-1; CDR3nt: TGTGCCAGCAACAGGGGACCGAACACTGAAGCTTTCTTT; CDR3aa: CASNRGPNTEAFF
d_gene: -; v_gene: TRBV18; abundance: -; j_gene: TRBJ1-1; CDR3nt: TGTGCCAGCTCAAGGAGGGAATCAACTGAAGCTTTCTTT; CDR3aa: CASSRRESTEAFF
d_gene: -; v_gene: TRBV6-1; abundance: -; j_gene: TRBJ1-2; CDR3nt: TGTGCCAGCAGTGAAAACTTCTATGGCTACACCTTC; CDR3aa: CASSENFYGYTF
d_gene: TRBD2; v_gene: TRBV7-8; abundance: -; j_gene: TRBJ2-7; CDR3nt: TGTGCCAGCAGCTTAGTATGGCTAGCGGGAGCCGCAGGAGAGCAGTACTTC; CDR3aa: CASSLVWLAGAAGEQYF
d_gene: -; v_gene: TRBV11-1; abundance: -; j_gene: TRBJ1-2; CDR3nt: TGTGCCAGCAGTTTTGACGGAGCCTATGGCTACACCTTC; CDR3aa: CASSFDGAYGYTF
d_gene: TRBD2; v_gene: TRBV5-1; abundance: -; j_gene: TRBJ2-1; CDR3nt: TGCGCCAGCAGCAAAGGACTAGCGGGAGCAAAAGAGCAGTTCTTC; CDR3aa: CASSKGLAGAKEQFF
d_gene: -; v_gene: TRBV19; abundance: -; j_gene: TRBJ2-7; CDR3nt: TGTGCCAGTAGTATGTTGGGCAGCTCCTACGAGCAGTACTTC; CDR3aa: CASSMLGSSYEQYF
d_gene: -; v_gene: TRBV9; abundance: -; j_gene: TRBJ2-5; CDR3nt: TGTGCCAGCAGCGTAGGGGGCGGTCGGGAGACCCAGTACTTC; CDR3aa: CASSVGGGRETQYF
d_gene: -; v_gene: TRBV10-3; abundance: -; j_gene: TRBJ1-2; CDR3nt: TGTGCCATCAGTGAGTCGTTAGCAATCTATGGCTACACCTTC; CDR3aa: CAISESLAIYGYTF
d_gene: TRBD2; v_gene: TRBV4-1; abundance: -; j_gene: TRBJ2-5; CDR3nt: TGCGCCAGCAGCCAAGGTCCCCCGGGGGGTTTCCAAGAGACCCAGTACTTC; CDR3aa: CASSQGPPGGFQETQYF
d_gene: -; v_gene: TRBV15; abundance: -; j_gene: TRBJ2-5; CDR3nt: TGTGCCACCAGCAGAGAGAATCCGCGACAAGAGACCCAGTACTTC; CDR3aa: CATSRENPRQETQYF
d_gene: TRBD1; v_gene: TRBV2; abundance: -; j_gene: TRBJ2-7; CDR3nt: TGTGCCAGCACCGGGACAGGGATTTCCTACGAGCAGTACTTC; CDR3aa: CASTGTGISYEQYF
d_gene: TRBD2; v_gene: TRBV4-3; abundance: -; j_gene: TRBJ2-7; CDR3nt: TGCGCCAGCAGCCACCGGGAGGGGGCCTACGAGCAGTACTTC; CDR3aa: CASSHREGAYEQYF
d_gene: -; v_gene: TRBV6-5; abundance: -; j_gene: TRBJ2-7; CDR3nt: TGTGCCAGCAGTTTAATGGGGCCCTACGAGCAGTACTTC; CDR3aa: CASSLMGPYEQYF
d_gene: TRBD2; v_gene: TRBV30; abundance: -; j_gene: TRBJ2-1; CDR3nt: TGTGCCTGGAGTGGATCCGGGACTAGTTACAATGAGCAGTTCTTC; CDR3aa: CAWSGSGTSYNEQFF
d_gene: -; v_gene: TRBV19; abundance: -; j_gene: TRBJ1-2; CDR3nt: TGTGCCAGTAGTATGGGACAAAACTATGGCTACACCTTC; CDR3aa: CASSMGQNYGYTF
d_gene: -; v_gene: TRBV5-6; abundance: -; j_gene: TRBJ1-5; CDR3nt: TGTGCCAGCAGCTTCAATAGGGGCAATCTCTCGCCCCAGCATTTT; CDR3aa: CASSFNRGNLSPQHF
d_gene: TRBD2; v_gene: TRBV27; abundance: -; j_gene: TRBJ2-7; CDR3nt: TGTGCCAGCAAAGGAGGGACTAGCGTCACCAACGAGCAGTACTTC; CDR3aa: CASKGGTSVTNEQYF
d_gene: -; v_gene: TRBV7-2; abundance: -; j_gene: TRBJ1-1; CDR3nt: TGTGCCAGCAGCTCCGGTCGGTCGACTTTCTTT; CDR3aa: CASSSGRSTFF
d_gene: -; v_gene: TRBV7-9; abundance: -; j_gene: TRBJ2-3; CDR3nt: TGTGCCAGCAGCTTAGCTATGAGTAGCGTGACAGATACGCAGTATTTT; CDR3aa: CASSLAMSSVTDTQYF
d_gene: -; v_gene: TRBV18; abundance: once; j_gene: TRBJ1-2; CDR3nt: TGTGCCAGCTCACCGCCTCGATCGACTGCCCACTATGGCTACACCTTC; CDR3aa: CASSPPRSTAHYGYTF